This record looks at one T cell receptor beta chain sequence and its context. TCRdb keeps only in-frame clones here, not all; method: immunoSEQ multiplex PCR. The table has over 100,000 clones, roughly nine tenths seen once. The data originate from a study of T cell changes during pregnancy in multiple sclerosis. This CDR3 comprises 16 residues. V was trimmed by 1 base and J by 11 bases, leaving 18 bases between them. CDR1 and CDR2 (germline): SEHNR, FQNEAQ (reference sequence). The sequence derives from a female donor with multiple sclerosis, enrolled in a pregnancy study. The chain employs TRBV7-9 and TRBJ1-6, with TRBD1 as a possible D gene (6 bases). The sample here was peripheral blood, taken in the third trimester of pregnancy. This CDR3 reads CASSLGGGPPMAPLHF. The CDR3, as DNA: TGTGCCAGCAGCTTAGGGGGGGGGCCCCCGATGGCACCCCTCCACTTT.